The source of this T cell receptor (beta chain) is a study of Ad26.COV2.S vaccination and SARS-CoV-2 variants. Study-wide points: Placebo recipients had lower spike-specific TCR breadth than vaccine recipients. Breadth, reportedly substantial, characterized the spike-specific CD8+ and CD4+ T cell responses after vaccination. Participants given vaccine showed non-spike TCR breadth similar to that of placebo recipients. Total T cell responses, in the TCR breadth and depth analyses, may have been underestimated.

Notes on this clone: Its antigen is unidentified.

J lost 4 bases, V lost 4 bases, and 5 bases had no gene match. Per germline, CDR1 LGHDT and CDR2 YNNKEL (reference sequence). The CDR3 contains 15 residues. Repertoires were generated with immunoSEQ multiplex PCR, while TCRdb's copy carries only in-frame clones and drops some. The table shows roughly 100,000 clones, with roughly 75% occurring only once. Sequencing used peripheral blood, obtained after recovery from COVID-19. The rearrangement joins TRBV3-1 (or the pseudogene TRBV3-2) to TRBJ2-1; 9 nucleotides line up with TRBD2. The receptor comes from a human donor who had recovered from COVID-19. CDR3 nucleotides: TGTGCCAGCAGCCGCAGCGGGGGGCCATACAATGAGCAGTTCTTC. Translation: CASSRSGGPYNEQFF.